A single TCR beta chain is shown here with its context. Its antigen is not known. Assay: immunoSEQ multiplex PCR; the TCRdb copy retains only in-frame clones and omits some. The sample carries some 33,000 clones, roughly 85% recorded once. The entry originates in a study of neoadjuvant anti-PD-1 for oral cavity cancer. Study-level information: Most patients had three to four biweekly doses of 3 mg/kg nivolumab before resection. Study observations and caveats: PBMC Gini-index clonality exceeded responders' in non-responders post-nivolumab. Treg/Th17 ratio rose with pretreatment blood and fell with post-treatment tumor TCRbeta clonality.

As to time point: after neoadjuvant nivolumab, at surgical resection. Blood cells were analyzed directly, without culture or expansion. This TCR came from a person aged 35-79 years with oral cavity squamous cell carcinoma. Sequenced material: PBMCs, taken after nivolumab (anti-PD-1) treatment.

CDR3 in DNA: TGTGCCAGCAGCTCAACGGCCGGAAATGAAAAACTGTTTTTT. This sequence encodes CASSSTAGNEKLFF. The chain joins TRBV7-8 to TRBJ1-4; D gene uncertain. The CDR3 spans 14 residues. Per germline, CDR1 SGHVS and CDR2 FQNEAQ. V gave up 4 bases and J gave up 5 bases, with 11 bases separating them.